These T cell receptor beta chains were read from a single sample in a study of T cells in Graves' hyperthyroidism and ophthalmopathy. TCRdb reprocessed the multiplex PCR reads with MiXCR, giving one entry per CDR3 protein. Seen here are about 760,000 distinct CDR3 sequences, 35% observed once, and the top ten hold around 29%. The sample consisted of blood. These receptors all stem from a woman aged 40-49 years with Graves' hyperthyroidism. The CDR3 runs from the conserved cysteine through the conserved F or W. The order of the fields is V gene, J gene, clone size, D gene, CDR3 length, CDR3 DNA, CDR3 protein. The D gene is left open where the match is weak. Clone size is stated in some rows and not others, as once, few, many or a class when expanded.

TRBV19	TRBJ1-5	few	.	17	TGTGCCAGTAGTATAGATAGAGGTGGGCGGAGGGATCAGCCCCAGCATTTT	CASSIDRGGRRDQPQHF
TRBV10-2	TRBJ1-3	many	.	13	TGCGCCAGCAGTGAATGGATAGGAAACACCATATATTTT	CASSEWIGNTIYF
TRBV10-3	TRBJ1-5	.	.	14	TGTGCCAGCACCGCGACAGGAGGCAATCAGCCCCAGCATTTT	CASTATGGNQPQHF
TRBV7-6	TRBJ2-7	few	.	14	TGTGCCAGCAGCTTAAAGGGTAGAGGATACGAGCAGTACTTC	CASSLKGRGYEQYF
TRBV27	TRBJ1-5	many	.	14	TGTGCCAGCAGTTTATCGGTAGGATATCAGCCCCAGCATTTT	CASSLSVGYQPQHF
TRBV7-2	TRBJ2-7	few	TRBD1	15	TGTGCCAGCAGCTCCGGACAGGGGGCGACCTACGAGCAGTACTTC	CASSSGQGATYEQYF
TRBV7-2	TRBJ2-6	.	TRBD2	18	TGTGCCAGCAGGGAGAGAGCGGGGGCCCTTGGGGGGGCCAACGTCCCGACTTTC	CASRERAGALGGANVPTF
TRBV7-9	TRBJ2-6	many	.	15	TGTGCCAGCAGCTTTTATGGGTCTGGGGCCAACGTCCTGACTTTC	CASSFYGSGANVLTF
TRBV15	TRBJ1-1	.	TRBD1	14	TGTGCCACCAGCAGAGACAGGGGGAGCACTGAAGCTTTCTTT	CATSRDRGSTEAFF
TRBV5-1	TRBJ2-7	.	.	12	TGCACCAGCAGCCCCGGGTCCTACGAGCAGTACTTC	CTSSPGSYEQYF
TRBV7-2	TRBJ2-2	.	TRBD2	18	TGTGCCAGCAGCACCGCAGCGGCTAGCGGGAGTGCCACCGGGGAGCTGTTTTTT	CASSTAAASGSATGELFF
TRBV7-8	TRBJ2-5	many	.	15	TGTGCCAGCAGCTTAGGGGCCCGGGTTGGGGAGACCCAGTACTTC	CASSLGARVGETQYF
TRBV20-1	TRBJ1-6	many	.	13	TGCAGTGCTAGGAAGGTAGGGGGTTCACCCCTCCACTTT	CSARKVGGSPLHF
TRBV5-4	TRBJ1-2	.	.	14	TGTGTCAGCAGCTTGGTTACCCCCAGTTATGGCTACACCTTC	CVSSLVTPSYGYTF
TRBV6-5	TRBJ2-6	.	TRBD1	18	TGTGCCAGCAGTTACTCAGGACAGGGGGTTGATGGGGCCAACGTCCTGACTTTC	CASSYSGQGVDGANVLTF
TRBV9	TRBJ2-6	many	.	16	TGTGCCAGCAGCGTAATGCCCGGAGGGGGGGCCAACGTCCTGACTTTC	CASSVMPGGGANVLTF